This T cell receptor (beta chain) appears in the sequencing data of a study of blood T cell repertoires in COVID-19. About the research overall: PBMCs, B-cell-depleted T cells, or T cells were the source of the cDNA or gDNA that made up the material.

Germline V gene sequence: CDR1 SGHRS, CDR2 YFSETQ. The length of the CDR3 is 15 residues. V shed 1 base, J shed 5 bases, and the junction held 9 bases outside the gene matches. Authors' analysis steps: How many nucleated cells were present was estimated from reference gene primer amplification. The protocol was immunoSEQ multiplex PCR, while the TCRdb copy is restricted to in-frame clones and leaves out a portion. V, J and clone size are those of that table, while D and trimming were read from the DNA. The sample lists a few hundred thousand clones, more than 80% seen once, with under 11% in the top ten. This clone showed up just a few times.

This receptor was identified in an elderly woman with acute or convalescent COVID-19. Sequenced material: peripheral blood. V gene TRBV5-1 combines with J gene TRBJ2-7; TRBD1 agrees at 7 bases. The CDR3 loop reads CASSLTPQGVNEQYF. CDR3 DNA sequence: TGCGCCAGCAGCTTGACACCCCAGGGGGTTAACGAGCAGTACTTC.